A single sample gave rise to the 10 T cell receptor beta chains below, sequenced in a study of blood T cell repertoires in COVID-19. Method: immunoSEQ multiplex PCR; TCRdb's copy keeps in-frame clones and lacks some. The sample lists under 250,000 clones; roughly 88% were seen once. The sequencing input was peripheral blood. The receptors shown here come from a man aged 50 to 59 with COVID-19, enrolled during active disease.

The chain couples TRBV7-3 to TRBJ2-3, with no clear D. Germline CDR1 and CDR2: SGHTA and FQGTGA. The CDR3 spans 14 residues. Trimming left V 1 base short and J 2 bases short, with 7 bases between. Here the CDR3 reads CASSLNSNTDTQYF. The CDR3 DNA sequence: TGTGCCAGCAGCTTAAATAGCAACACAGATACGCAGTATTTT.

This chain links TRBV30 with TRBJ2-4, with D possibly being TRBD1 (5 bases). The CDR3 runs to 15 residues. The V gene lost 0 bases and the J gene lost 0 bases, with 9 bases spanning the gap. Germline values: CDR1 GTSNPN, CDR2 SVGIG (reference sequence). The CDR3 protein is CAWSVLTVAKNIQYF. CDR3 bases: TGTGCCTGGAGTGTACTGACAGTAGCCAAAAACATTCAGTACTTC.

The chain employs TRBV19 and TRBJ2-1, with 8 bases lining up with TRBD2. V was clipped by 7 bases and J by 0 bases; unmatched bases: 11. CDR3 length equals 17 residues. Germline CDR1 reads LNHDA; CDR2 reads SQIVND (reference sequence). The CDR3 loop reads CASTPTQRGSSYNEQFF. In nucleotides, the CDR3 is TGTGCCAGTACCCCGACCCAGCGGGGGAGCTCCTACAATGAGCAGTTCTTC. The variable domain in full, with the rest retrieved from reference TRBV19 and TRBJ2-1, is DGGITQSPKYLFRKEGQNVTLSCEQNLNHDAMYWYRQDPGQGLRLIYYSQIVNDFQKGDIAEGYSVSREKKESFPLTVTSAQKNPTAFYLCASTPTQRGSSYNEQFFGPGTRLTVL.

V and J are TRBV14 and TRBJ2-3, with D hard to call. The CDR3 is 15 amino acids. Per the germline V gene, CDR1 is SGHDN and CDR2 is FVKESK. The V gene lost 0 bases and the J gene lost 1 base, with 8 bases spanning the gap. For the CDR3, the DNA is TGTGCCAGCAGCCAAGATCTACGGGGCACAGATACGCAGTATTTT. Translating gives CASSQDLRGTDTQYF. The full variable domain, completed using reference TRBV14 and TRBJ2-3, is EAGVTQFPSHSVIEKGQTVTLRCDPISGHDNLYWYRRVMGKEIKFLLHFVKESKQDESGMPNNRFLAERTGGTYSTLKVQPAELEDSGVYFCASSQDLRGTDTQYFGPGTRLTVL.

This clone was picked up a small number of times. The rearrangement joins TRBV5-1 to TRBJ2-7; TRBD2 agrees at 7 bases. With 1 base clipped from V and 7 bases from J, the junction kept 5 bases outside the gene matches. The CDR3 totals 13 residues. Germline-derived CDR1 and CDR2 are SGHRS and YFSETQ. The CDR3 sequence is CASSLTGEGEQYF. In DNA, the CDR3 is TGCGCCAGCAGCTTGACGGGGGAGGGGGAGCAGTACTTC.

The rearrangement links TRBV6-2 or TRBV6-3 to TRBJ1-1; D unresolved. The length of the CDR3 is 17 residues. The V gene's germline CDR1 is MNHEY and CDR2 SVGEGT. The V and J ends lost 2 bases and 0 bases respectively, with 16 bases between them. CDR3 sequence (DNA): TGTGCCAGCAGTTACGTGGTCAGTTTGTCCATGAACACTGAAGCTTTCTTT. It yields the protein CASSYVVSLSMNTEAFF.

The rearrangement joins TRBV4-3 to TRBJ2-7; 10 bases agree with TRBD2. This CDR3 has 15 amino acids. CDR1 and CDR2 from the germline V gene are LGHNA and YSLEER. V dropped 5 bases and J dropped 5; count of bases not matched to a gene: 9. The DNA of the CDR3 is TGCGCCAGCAGCTACGAAAGGACTAGCGGCCACGAGCAGTACTTC. Encoded protein: CASSYERTSGHEQYF.

V usage is TRBV10-3 and J usage is TRBJ2-7; 11 bases fit TRBD1. Trimming cost V 7 bases and J 3 bases; bases outside gene matches: 5. Germline values: CDR1 ENHRY, CDR2 SYGVKD. The CDR3 runs to 14 residues. The CDR3 sequence is CAITGTGGNYEQYF. CDR3 DNA sequence: TGTGCCATCACCGGGACAGGGGGAAACTACGAGCAGTACTTC.

The rearrangement uses TRBV7-3 and TRBJ2-3, with a weak D call TRBD2 (6 bases). V shed 2 bases and J shed 0 bases, with 12 bases lying between them. Germline V gene lookup returns CDR1 SGHTA and CDR2 FQGTGA. The CDR3 extends over 16 amino acids. The CDR3, as DNA: TGTGCCAGCAGCTTACAGGGCGGGACTAGCACAGATACGCAGTATTTT. Its translation is CASSLQGGTSTDTQYF.

The chain employs TRBV6-5 and TRBJ1-6; 7 nucleotides match TRBD1. This CDR3 contains 15 residues. V gave up 2 bases and J gave up 10 bases; unmatched junction bases: 8. From germline, CDR1 is MNHEY and CDR2 SVGAGI. CDR3: CASSYGDRRDSPLHF. The CDR3 DNA sequence: TGTGCCAGCAGTTACGGGGACAGAAGGGACTCACCCCTCCACTTT.